The entry that follows covers one TCR beta chain sequence. Generated by immunoSEQ multiplex PCR, the TCRdb table keeps only in-frame clones and is missing some. The sample includes tens of thousands of clones, roughly 82% seen only once; the top ten take 20% to 25%. This entry is derived from a study of blood T cell repertoires in COVID-19. The overall study: Sources were T cells, B-cell-depleted T cells, or PBMCs; the material itself was cDNA or gDNA.

The V end was cut by 0 bases, the J end by 6 bases, with 12 bases between. CDR3 size: 15 residues. The germline V gene encodes CDR1 KGHSH and CDR2 LQKENI. The origin of this receptor is a human donor in a cohort sampled during active COVID-19. The source material was peripheral blood. This chain uses TRBV18 with TRBJ2-1; maybe TRBD1 (5 bases). In DNA, the CDR3 is TGTGCCAGCTCACCACCGCAATTAAGGGGCAATGAGCAGTTCTTC. Protein sequence: CASSPPQLRGNEQFF.